A single sample is the source of the 11 T cell receptor beta chains below, sequenced in a study of regulatory T cells in long-lasting Graves disease. The time point is: persistent/refractory GD, antithyroid drugs over 5 years with positive TRAb. From RNA extracted from PBMCs, the TCR library was made. Arm-PCR of CDR3 regions with iRepertoire HTBI primers generated TCR beta libraries. TCRdb re-called the multiplex PCR reads with MiXCR, one entry per CDR3 protein. The sample has roughly 400,000 distinct CDR3 sequences, around 21% seen once. The source was peripheral blood mononuclear cells (PBMCs), collected when the disease was refractory, from a patient treated with antithyroid drugs. Every receptor here comes from a female donor with Graves disease.

There are many counts of this clonotype. This sequence joins TRBV7-8 and TRBJ2-7; 8 bases are a match to TRBD2. This CDR3 comprises 14 residues. V lost 5 bases to trimming and J lost 3 bases; unmatched junction nucleotides: 6. Germline CDR1 reads SGHVS; CDR2 reads FQNEAQ. The CDR3 nucleotides are TGTGCCAGCAGCCCCGGACTAGCAGTCTACGAGCAGTACTTC. This sequence encodes CASSPGLAVYEQYF.

This clonotype was counted at least ten times. The chain carries TRBV29-1 and TRBJ2-7, with D tentatively TRBD1 (7 bases). The CDR3 consists of 12 residues. Trimming removed 5 bases from V and 5 bases from J, with 13 bases in between. From germline, CDR1 is SQVTM and CDR2 ANQGSEA. CDR3 loop: CSVRRGQHEQYF. CDR3 in DNA: TGCAGCGTTAGGCGGGGACAGCACGAGCAGTACTTC.

The chain employs TRBV7-3 and TRBJ2-2, with TRBD2 identical over 8 bases. The CDR3 totals 16 residues. V shed 2 bases and J 9 bases; nucleotides not matched to a gene: 11. Germline V gives CDR1 SGHTA, CDR2 FQGTGA. Here the CDR3 reads CASSLVPRTSRRELFF. The CDR3 region has the DNA TGTGCCAGCAGCTTAGTTCCGAGGACTAGCCGCAGGGAGCTGTTTTTT.

V gene TRBV27 combines with J gene TRBJ2-7; 10 bases line up with TRBD1. Germline CDR1 is MNHEY and CDR2 is SMNVEV (reference sequence). The CDR3 loop spans 15 amino acids. Trimming cost V 3 bases and J 3 bases; bases outside gene matches: 5. The CDR3 coding sequence is TGTGCCAGCAGTTTTCCGGGACAGGGGTTCTACGAGCAGTACTTC. It translates to CASSFPGQGFYEQYF.

The chain uses TRBV7-2 and TRBJ2-7; 9 nucleotides line up with TRBD2. The CDR3 has 22 residues. Trimming at V came to 1 base and at J to 5 bases, leaving 27 bases not matched to a gene. Per germline, CDR1 SGHTA and CDR2 FQGNSA. CDR3 sequence reads: CASSLVVGRGRPSGKMRNEQYF. The CDR3, as DNA: TGTGCCAGCAGCTTAGTTGTGGGCAGGGGCCGCCCTAGCGGGAAAATGAGGAACGAGCAGTACTTC.

A few counts support this clonotype. The chain is built from TRBV6-1 and TRBJ1-1; TRBD1 agrees at 10 bases. With 10 bases clipped from V and 2 bases from J, the junction kept 10 bases outside the gene matches. The germline V gene has CDR1 MNHNS and CDR2 SASEGT. CDR3 length: 15 residues. The DNA for the CDR3 is TGTGCCACCTCGGGACAGGGGATTACTAACACTGAAGCTTTCTTT. As protein: CATSGQGITNTEAFF.

The genes are TRBV20-1 and TRBJ1-1, with 7 positions matching TRBD1. Per the germline V gene, CDR1 is DFQATT and CDR2 is SNEGSKA (reference sequence). This CDR3 has 14 residues. V shed 6 bases and J 2 bases; nucleotides not matched to a gene: 9. DNA of the CDR3: TGCAGTGCGCGTGACAGGGACCCAAACACTGAAGCTTTCTTT. Its protein is CSARDRDPNTEAFF.

This clonotype was seen a handful of times. The CDR3: CASTPGSQPQHF. CDR3 sequence (DNA): TGTGCCAGCACCCCGGGGAGTCAGCCCCAGCATTTT. The V and J genes are TRBV28 and TRBJ1-5; D is undetermined. This CDR3 contains 12 residues. From germline, CDR1 is MDHEN and CDR2 SYDVKM. Trimming shortened V by 7 bases and J by 6 bases, and 10 bases separated the two germline ends.

The rearrangement joins TRBV20-1 to TRBJ2-7; TRBD1 aligns across 9 bases. Germline V gives CDR1 DFQATT, CDR2 SNEGSKA (reference sequence). Germline trimming cut 5 bases from V and 3 bases from J; bases unmatched to any gene: 8. The CDR3 has 14 amino acids. The CDR3 sequence: CSAHTGGSVYEQYF. CDR3 coding DNA: TGCAGTGCTCATACAGGGGGCAGTGTCTACGAGCAGTACTTC.

This clonotype appeared many times. J is TRBJ2-7 and V is TRBV7-8; maybe TRBD2 (6 bases). Germline V gives CDR1 SGHVS, CDR2 FQNEAQ. The V end lost 1 base, the J end lost 2 bases, and 9 bases lay between the germline ends. The CDR3 has 14 amino acids. CDR3 in DNA: TGTGCCAGCAGCTTAGGGGGGGACGCCTACGAGCAGTACTTC. This codes for CASSLGGDAYEQYF.

The J gene is TRBJ2-7, the V gene TRBV27, with D hard to call. Trimming removed 5 bases at V and 1 base at J, with 12 bases between. Per the germline V gene, CDR1 is MNHEY and CDR2 is SMNVEV (reference sequence). The CDR3 has 14 residues. The CDR3: CASSPHRGSYEQYF. The CDR3 DNA reads as TGTGCCAGCAGTCCGCATCGTGGGTCCTACGAGCAGTACTTC.